A selection of T cell receptor beta chains follows, all from one sample in a study of regulatory T cells in long-lasting Graves disease. TCRdb called the multiplex PCR reads again in MiXCR, with one record for every CDR3 protein. The sample contains a few hundred thousand distinct CDR3 sequences, about 22% of which appear only once. Sequencing used peripheral blood mononuclear cells (PBMCs), obtained when the disease was refractory, from a patient treated with antithyroid drugs. The source of these receptors is a female donor with Graves disease. Both conserved end residues are trimmed from each CDR3. Fields, in order: J gene, V gene, CDR3 length, CDR3 protein.

TRBJ1-5	TRBV9	12	ASSVAGDSQPQH
TRBJ1-3	TRBV12-3/TRBV12-4	15	ASSLTPTGPSGNTIY
TRBJ1-2	TRBV29-1	11	SVWSGPNYGYT
TRBJ2-2	TRBV9	12	ASSGSAITGELF
TRBJ2-5	TRBV11-2	13	ASSSGEGPQETQY
TRBJ2-7	TRBV19	11	ASGDRNSYEQY
TRBJ1-6	TRBV20-1	14	SARKPGDTDNSPLH
TRBJ2-5	TRBV5-1	13	ASSLTGAPQETQY
TRBJ1-5	TRBV7-9	13	ASSQTGGGNQPQH
TRBJ1-1	TRBV20-1	12	SARDQQGDTEAF
TRBJ2-2	TRBV14	12	ASSQDGGFRELF
TRBJ2-3	TRBV2	11	ASSDRIVDTQY
TRBJ1-1	TRBV15	12	ATSRVRQNTEAF
TRBJ1-5	TRBV30	12	AWSGTDRGQPQH
TRBJ2-2	TRBV7-2	18	ASSSPREGLAGLVNGELF
TRBJ1-1	TRBV7-9	11	ASSLAAFPEAF
TRBJ2-1	TRBV20-1	14	SASHSVGRLGNEQF
TRBJ1-4	TRBV20-1	10	SAREGDEKLF
TRBJ2-2	TRBV28	14	ASRGAGTANTGELF
TRBJ1-2	TRBV20-1	13	SAREGGPPNYGYT
TRBJ2-7	TRBV19	11	ASSMDGYYEQY
TRBJ1-4	TRBV7-9	13	ASSPSSGMDEKLF
TRBJ2-5	TRBV5-1	14	ASSLAQSGPGFNRN
TRBJ1-6	TRBV5-8	12	ASSRTGRASPLH
TRBJ1-2	TRBV7-2	10	ASSPPGYGYT
TRBJ2-7	TRBV27	11	ASSFLQGNEQY
TRBJ1-4	TRBV29-1	13	SVEQGLATNEKLF
TRBJ1-2	TRBV10-3	17	AISGLRDRPILSNYGYT
TRBJ2-3	TRBV28	12	ASSLAEAGDTQY
TRBJ2-5	TRBV7-8	14	ASSLVMLEQPETQY
TRBJ1-6	TRBV28	16	ASSLRFSGRQGTLSLH
TRBJ1-4	TRBV6-1	13	ASSPKWGRPEKLF
TRBJ2-6	TRBV7-2	16	ASTQRWAGVPGANVLT
TRBJ1-3	TRBV12-3/TRBV12-4	12	ASSFALPGNTIY
TRBJ2-2	TRBV7-8	14	ASSLWDRGLNGELF
TRBJ2-7	TRBV20-1	14	SARGRGTAYSYEQY
TRBJ1-4	TRBV2	12	ASPGTATNEKLF
TRBJ2-2	TRBV7-2	14	ASSSRDRGKTGELF
TRBJ2-3	TRBV7-2	14	ASSLEGGGGTDTQY
TRBJ2-2	TRBV6-2/TRBV6-3	15	ASSYESRLDNTGELF